The clone carrying this TCR beta chain has a count of ten or more. Its antigen is not known. V trimming: 1 base; J trimming: 3 bases; junction bases outside the gene matches: 8. The CDR3 runs 16 residues. Per the germline V gene, CDR1 is SGHVS and CDR2 is FNYEAQ. The sample is drawn from a study of Graves' ophthalmopathy and Graves' hyperthyroidism. The study, taken as a whole, reports: Classification of ophthalmopathy versus stable hyperthyroidism by a 13-signature model yielded approximately 90% sensitivity and approximately 79% specificity. Thyroid clonotypes that were expanded above 0.001 frequency mostly also appeared in blood.

Transcripts of RNA were the source for amplifying TCR beta CDR3 regions. The authors performed first-round RT-PCR with HTBI primers and then a second-round multiplex PCR. TCRdb fed the multiplex PCR reads into MiXCR, producing one record per CDR3 protein. The sample holds about 420,000 distinct CDR3 sequences, over 20% seen once. The sequence came from a woman between 18 and 30 years old with stable Graves' hyperthyroidism. The V gene is TRBV7-6, the J gene TRBJ2-7; 8 bases map to TRBD1. Sequenced material: peripheral blood. The DNA for the CDR3 is TGTGCCAGCAGCTTAGGGCCGGGACAGGTGAACTACGAGCAGTACTTC. This gives the protein CASSLGPGQVNYEQYF.